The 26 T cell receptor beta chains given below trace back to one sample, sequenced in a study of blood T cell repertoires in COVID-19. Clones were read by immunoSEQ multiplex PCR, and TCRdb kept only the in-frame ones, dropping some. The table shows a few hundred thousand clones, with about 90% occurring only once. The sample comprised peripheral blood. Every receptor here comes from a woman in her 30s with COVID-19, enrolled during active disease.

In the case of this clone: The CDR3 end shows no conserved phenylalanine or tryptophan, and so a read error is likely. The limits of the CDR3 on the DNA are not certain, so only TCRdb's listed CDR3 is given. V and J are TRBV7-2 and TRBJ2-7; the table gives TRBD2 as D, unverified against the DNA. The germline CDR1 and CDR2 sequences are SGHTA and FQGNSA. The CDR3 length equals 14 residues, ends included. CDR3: CASSLAGLAGVSVL.

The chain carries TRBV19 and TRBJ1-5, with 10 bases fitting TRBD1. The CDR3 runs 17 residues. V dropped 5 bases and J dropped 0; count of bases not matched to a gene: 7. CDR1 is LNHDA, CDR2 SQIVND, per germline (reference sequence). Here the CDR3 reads CASSVRQGAISNQPQHF. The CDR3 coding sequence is TGTGCCAGTAGTGTGCGACAGGGGGCGATTAGCAATCAGCCCCAGCATTTT.

CDR3 DNA: TGTGCCAGCAGTGACGGACTAGCGACAGATACGCAGTATTTT. Its protein product is CASSDGLATDTQYF. The genes are TRBV6-4 and TRBJ2-3, with 9 bases lining up with TRBD2. The CDR3 length is 14 residues. From germline, CDR1 is MRHNA and CDR2 SNTAGT. V gave up 2 bases and J gave up 3 bases; unmatched junction bases: 0.

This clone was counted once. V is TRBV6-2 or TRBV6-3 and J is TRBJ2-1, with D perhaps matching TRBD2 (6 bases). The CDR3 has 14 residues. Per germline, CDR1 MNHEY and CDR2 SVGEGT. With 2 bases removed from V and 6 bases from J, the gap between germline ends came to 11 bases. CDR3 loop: CASSYPGLGNEQFF. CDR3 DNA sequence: TGTGCCAGCAGTTACCCGGGACTGGGCAATGAGCAGTTCTTC.

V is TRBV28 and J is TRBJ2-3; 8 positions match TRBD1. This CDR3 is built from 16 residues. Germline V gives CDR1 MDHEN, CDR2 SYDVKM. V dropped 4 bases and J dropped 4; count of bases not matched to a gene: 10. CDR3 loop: CASSWRQGRLADTQYF. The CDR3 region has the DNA TGTGCCAGCAGTTGGAGACAGGGGCGGCTCGCAGATACGCAGTATTTT.

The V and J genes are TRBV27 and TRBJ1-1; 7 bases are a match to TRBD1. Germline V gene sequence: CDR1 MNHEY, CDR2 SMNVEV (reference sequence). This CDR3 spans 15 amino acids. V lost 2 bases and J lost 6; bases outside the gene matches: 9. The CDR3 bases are TGTGCCAGCAGTTTAGTAGACAGGGATGGGCCTGAAGCTTTCTTT. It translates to CASSLVDRDGPEAFF.

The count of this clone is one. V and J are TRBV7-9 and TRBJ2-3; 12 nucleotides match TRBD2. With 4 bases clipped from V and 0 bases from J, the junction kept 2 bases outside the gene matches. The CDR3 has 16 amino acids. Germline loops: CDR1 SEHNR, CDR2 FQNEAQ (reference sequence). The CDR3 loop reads CASSSGLAGSTDTQYF. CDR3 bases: TGTGCCAGCAGCTCCGGACTAGCGGGGAGCACAGATACGCAGTATTTT.

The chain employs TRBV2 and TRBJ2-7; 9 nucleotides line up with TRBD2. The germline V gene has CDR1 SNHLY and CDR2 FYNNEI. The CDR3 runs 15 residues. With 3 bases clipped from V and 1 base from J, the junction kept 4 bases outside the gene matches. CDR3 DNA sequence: TGTGCCAGCAGTGATCTAGCGGGACGGTCCTACGAGCAGTACTTC. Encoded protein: CASSDLAGRSYEQYF.

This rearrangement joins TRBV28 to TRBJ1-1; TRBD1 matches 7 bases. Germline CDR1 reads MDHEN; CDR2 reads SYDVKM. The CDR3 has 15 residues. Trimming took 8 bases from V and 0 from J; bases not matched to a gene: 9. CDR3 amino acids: CASLGQAPVNTEAFF. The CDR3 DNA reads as TGTGCCAGCCTCGGACAGGCTCCAGTGAACACTGAAGCTTTCTTT. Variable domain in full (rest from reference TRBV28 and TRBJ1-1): DVKVTQSSRYLVKRTGEKVFLECVQDMDHENMFWYRQDPGLGLRLIYFSYDVKMKEKGDIPEGYSVSREKKERFSLILESASTNQTSMYLCASLGQAPVNTEAFFGQGTRLTVV.

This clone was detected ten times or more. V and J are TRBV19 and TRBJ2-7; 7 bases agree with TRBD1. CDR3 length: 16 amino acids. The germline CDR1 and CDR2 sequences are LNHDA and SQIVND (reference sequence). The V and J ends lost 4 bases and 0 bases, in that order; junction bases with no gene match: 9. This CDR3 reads CASSTGTALYSYEQYF. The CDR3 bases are TGTGCCAGTAGTACCGGGACAGCACTTTACTCCTACGAGCAGTACTTC.

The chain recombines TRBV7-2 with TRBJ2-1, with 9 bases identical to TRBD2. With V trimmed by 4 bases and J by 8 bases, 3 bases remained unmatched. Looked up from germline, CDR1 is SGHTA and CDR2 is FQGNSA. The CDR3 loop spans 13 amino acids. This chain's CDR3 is CASSSSGRYEQFF. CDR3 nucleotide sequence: TGTGCCAGCAGCTCGAGCGGGAGGTATGAGCAGTTCTTC.

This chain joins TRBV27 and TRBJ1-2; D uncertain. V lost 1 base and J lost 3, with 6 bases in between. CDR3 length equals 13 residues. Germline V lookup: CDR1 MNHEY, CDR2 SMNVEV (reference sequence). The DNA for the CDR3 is TGTGCCAGCAGTTTATTCGGGGACTATGGCTACACCTTC. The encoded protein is CASSLFGDYGYTF.

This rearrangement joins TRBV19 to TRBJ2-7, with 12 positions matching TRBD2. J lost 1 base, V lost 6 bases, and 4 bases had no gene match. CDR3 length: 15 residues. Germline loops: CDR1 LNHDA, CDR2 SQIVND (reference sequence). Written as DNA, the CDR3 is TGTGCCAGTAGGGGGACTAGCGGGCGTTCCTACGAGCAGTACTTC. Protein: CASRGTSGRSYEQYF.

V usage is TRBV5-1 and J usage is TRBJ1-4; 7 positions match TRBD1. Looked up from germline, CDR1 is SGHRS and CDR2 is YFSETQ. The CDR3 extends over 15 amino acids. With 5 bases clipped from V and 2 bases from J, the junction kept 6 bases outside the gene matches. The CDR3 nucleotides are TGCGCCAGCAGTGGGATGGGACAGACTAATGAAAAACTGTTTTTT. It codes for CASSGMGQTNEKLFF.

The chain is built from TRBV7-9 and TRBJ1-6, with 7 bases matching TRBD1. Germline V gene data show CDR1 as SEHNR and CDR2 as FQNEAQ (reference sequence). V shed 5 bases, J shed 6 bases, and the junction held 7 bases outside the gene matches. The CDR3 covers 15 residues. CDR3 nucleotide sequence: TGTGCCAGCAGCCCGACAGGGTTTTCTAATTCACCCCTCCACTTT. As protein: CASSPTGFSNSPLHF.

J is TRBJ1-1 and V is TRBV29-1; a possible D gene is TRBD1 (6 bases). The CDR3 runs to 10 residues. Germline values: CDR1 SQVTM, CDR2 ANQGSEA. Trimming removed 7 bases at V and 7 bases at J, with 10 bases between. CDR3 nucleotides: TGCAGCGCTATGACAGGTGAAGCTTTCTTT. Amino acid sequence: CSAMTGEAFF.

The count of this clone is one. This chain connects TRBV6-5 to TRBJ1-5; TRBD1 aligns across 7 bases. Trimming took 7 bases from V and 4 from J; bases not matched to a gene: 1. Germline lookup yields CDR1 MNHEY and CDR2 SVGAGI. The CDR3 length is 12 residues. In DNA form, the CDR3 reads TGTGCCAGCATACAGGGGAATCAGCCCCAGCATTTT. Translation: CASIQGNQPQHF.

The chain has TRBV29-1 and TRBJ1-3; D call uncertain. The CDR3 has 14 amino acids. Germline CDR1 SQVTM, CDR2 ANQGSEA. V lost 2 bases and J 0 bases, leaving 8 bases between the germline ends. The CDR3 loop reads CSVEPRLSGNTIYF. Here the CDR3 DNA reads TGCAGCGTTGAACCCAGGCTCTCTGGAAACACCATATATTTT. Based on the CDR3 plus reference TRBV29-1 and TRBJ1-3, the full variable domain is SAVISQKPSRDICQRGTSLTIQCQVDSQVTMMFWYRQQPGQSLTLIATANQGSEATYESGFVIDKFPISRPNLTFSTLTVSNMSPEDSSIYLCSVEPRLSGNTIYFGEGSWLTVV.

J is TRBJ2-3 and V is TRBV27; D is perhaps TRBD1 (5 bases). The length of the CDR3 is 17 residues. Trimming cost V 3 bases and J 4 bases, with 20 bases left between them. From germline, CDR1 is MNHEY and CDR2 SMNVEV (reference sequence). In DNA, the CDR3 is TGTGCCAGCAGTTTCTTATATCAGGGAAATCCCCCAGATACGCAGTATTTT. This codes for CASSFLYQGNPPDTQYF.

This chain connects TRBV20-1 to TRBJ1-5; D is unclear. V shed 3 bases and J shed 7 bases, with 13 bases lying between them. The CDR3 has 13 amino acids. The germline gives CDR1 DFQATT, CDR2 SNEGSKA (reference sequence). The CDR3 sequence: CSASSGSGQPQHF. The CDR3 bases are TGCAGTGCTAGTTCTGGTTCTGGCCAGCCCCAGCATTTT.

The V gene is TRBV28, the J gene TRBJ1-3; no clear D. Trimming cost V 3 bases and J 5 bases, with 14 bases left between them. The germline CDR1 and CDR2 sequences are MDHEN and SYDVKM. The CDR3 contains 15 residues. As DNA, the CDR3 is TGTGCCAGCAGTTTGGGCCTAGCGAGGAGAAACACCATATATTTT. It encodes CASSLGLARRNTIYF.

Here the CDR3 reads CATGQGEETQYF. As DNA, the CDR3 is TGTGCCACCGGACAGGGGGAAGAGACCCAGTACTTC. The chain is built from TRBV6-5 and TRBJ2-5; TRBD1 matches at 10 bases. Germline CDR1 MNHEY, CDR2 SVGAGI. Trimming at V came to 10 bases and at J to 3 bases, leaving 2 bases not matched to a gene. The CDR3 has 12 residues.

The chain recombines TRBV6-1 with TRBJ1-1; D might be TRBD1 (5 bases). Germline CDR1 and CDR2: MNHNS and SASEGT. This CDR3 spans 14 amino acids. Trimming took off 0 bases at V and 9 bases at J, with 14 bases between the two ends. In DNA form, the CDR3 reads TGTGCCAGCAGTGAAGCGCTTGGCAGGGCTAAAGCTTTCTTT. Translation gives CASSEALGRAKAFF.

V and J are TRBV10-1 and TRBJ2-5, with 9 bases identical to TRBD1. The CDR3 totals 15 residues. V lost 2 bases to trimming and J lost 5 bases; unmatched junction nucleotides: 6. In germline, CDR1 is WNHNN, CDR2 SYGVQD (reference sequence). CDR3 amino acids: CASSEAGTGWETQYF. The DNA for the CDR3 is TGCGCCAGCAGTGAGGCCGGGACAGGGTGGGAGACCCAGTACTTC.

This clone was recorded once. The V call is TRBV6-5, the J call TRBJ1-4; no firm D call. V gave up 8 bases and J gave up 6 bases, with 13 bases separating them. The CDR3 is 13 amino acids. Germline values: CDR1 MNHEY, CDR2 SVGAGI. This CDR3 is CASALVRDEKLFF. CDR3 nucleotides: TGTGCCAGCGCCCTCGTGAGGGATGAAAAACTGTTTTTT.

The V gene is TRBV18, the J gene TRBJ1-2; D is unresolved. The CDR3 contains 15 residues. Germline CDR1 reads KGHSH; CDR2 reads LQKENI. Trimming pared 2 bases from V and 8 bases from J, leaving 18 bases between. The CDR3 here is CASSPGRPGLTGYTF. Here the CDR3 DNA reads TGTGCCAGCTCACCAGGTCGTCCAGGTTTGACGGGCTACACCTTC.